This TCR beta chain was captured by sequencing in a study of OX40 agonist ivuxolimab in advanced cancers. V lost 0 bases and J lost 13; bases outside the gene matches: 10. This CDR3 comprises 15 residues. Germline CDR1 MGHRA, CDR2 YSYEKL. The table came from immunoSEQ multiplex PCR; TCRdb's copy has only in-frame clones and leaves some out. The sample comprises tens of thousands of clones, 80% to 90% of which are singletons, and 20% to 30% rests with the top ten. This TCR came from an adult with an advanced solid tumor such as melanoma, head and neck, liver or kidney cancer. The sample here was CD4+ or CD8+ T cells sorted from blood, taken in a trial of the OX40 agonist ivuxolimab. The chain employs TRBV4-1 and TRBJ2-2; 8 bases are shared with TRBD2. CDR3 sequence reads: CASSQENAGAGGLFF. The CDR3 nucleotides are TGCGCCAGCAGCCAAGAAAACGCGGGGGCGGGAGGGCTGTTTTTT.